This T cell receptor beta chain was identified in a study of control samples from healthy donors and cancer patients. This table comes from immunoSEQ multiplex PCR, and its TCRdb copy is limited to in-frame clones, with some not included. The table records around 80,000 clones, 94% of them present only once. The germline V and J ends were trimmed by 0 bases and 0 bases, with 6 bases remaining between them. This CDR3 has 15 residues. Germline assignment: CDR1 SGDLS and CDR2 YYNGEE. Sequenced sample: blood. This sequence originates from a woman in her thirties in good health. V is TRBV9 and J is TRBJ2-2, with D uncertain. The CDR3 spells CASSVGTTNTGELFF. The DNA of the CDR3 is TGTGCCAGCAGCGTAGGGACGACGAACACCGGGGAGCTGTTTTTT.